A selection of T cell receptor beta chains follows, all from one sample in a study of neoadjuvant anti-PD-1 for oral cavity cancer. Sequencing was performed with immunoSEQ multiplex PCR; in TCRdb, only in-frame clones are kept and a portion is missing. In the table there are about 6,700 clones, 70% to 80% of which are singletons. Material: PBMCs, obtained before nivolumab (anti-PD-1) treatment. The receptors come from a person aged 40 to 85 with oral cavity squamous cell carcinoma. Both conserved end residues are part of each CDR3. D genes are given only for firm matches. Some rows have no size entry. The others give once, few or many, or a class for an expanded clone.

d_gene: TRBD1
abundance: -
j_gene: TRBJ1-6
v_gene: TRBV5-6
CDR3nt: TGTGCCAGCAGCCTCTTTGACAGGGTGAATTCACCCCTCCACTTT
CDR3aa: CASSLFDRVNSPLHF

d_gene: -
abundance: -
j_gene: TRBJ2-6
v_gene: TRBV9
CDR3nt: TGTGCCAGCAGCACCCTACTAGGGGGTGGGGCCAACGTCCTGACTTTC
CDR3aa: CASSTLLGGGANVLTF

d_gene: TRBD2
abundance: -
j_gene: TRBJ2-7
v_gene: TRBV4-1
CDR3nt: TGCGCCAGCAGCCGGGGACTAGCCTACGAGCAGTACTTC
CDR3aa: CASSRGLAYEQYF

d_gene: TRBD1
abundance: -
j_gene: TRBJ1-2
v_gene: TRBV6-1
CDR3nt: TGTGCCAGCAGTCCCGGGACAGGAGGGTCCGAGGGCTACACCTTC
CDR3aa: CASSPGTGGSEGYTF

d_gene: -
abundance: -
j_gene: TRBJ2-3
v_gene: TRBV7-9
CDR3nt: TGTGCCAGCAGCTTAGGGACTACCAGCACAGATACGCAGTATTTT
CDR3aa: CASSLGTTSTDTQYF

d_gene: -
abundance: -
j_gene: TRBJ2-3
v_gene: TRBV5-1
CDR3nt: TGCGCCAGCGGTAGAGATCCGTCTGATACGCAGTATTTT
CDR3aa: CASGRDPSDTQYF

d_gene: TRBD1
abundance: -
j_gene: TRBJ2-2
v_gene: TRBV2
CDR3nt: TGTGCCAGCAGCGGACAGGGCCCCGGGGAGCTGTTTTTT
CDR3aa: CASSGQGPGELFF

d_gene: -
abundance: -
j_gene: TRBJ1-5
v_gene: TRBV7-2
CDR3nt: TGTGCCAGCAGCCTCAGGGTGGGGGTTGATCAGCCCCAGCATTTT
CDR3aa: CASSLRVGVDQPQHF

d_gene: TRBD1
abundance: once
j_gene: TRBJ2-5
v_gene: TRBV7-2
CDR3nt: TGTGCCAGCAGCTTAAACAGGGGGGCAGAGACCCAGTACTTC
CDR3aa: CASSLNRGAETQYF

d_gene: -
abundance: -
j_gene: TRBJ1-1
v_gene: TRBV29-1
CDR3nt: TGCAGCGTTGGGGTGGGAGGGAGCACTGAAGCTTTCTTT
CDR3aa: CSVGVGGSTEAFF

d_gene: -
abundance: once
j_gene: TRBJ1-5
v_gene: TRBV19
CDR3nt: TGTGCCAGTAGTATTTCGACGACAGTACCTAGCCAGCCCCAGCATTTT
CDR3aa: CASSISTTVPSQPQHF

d_gene: -
abundance: once
j_gene: TRBJ1-2
v_gene: TRBV19
CDR3nt: TGTGCCAGTAGCACTGCCTTGGGGAATAACTATGGCTACACCTTC
CDR3aa: CASSTALGNNYGYTF

d_gene: -
abundance: -
j_gene: TRBJ1-4
v_gene: TRBV7-9
CDR3nt: TGTGCCAGTGTTGACAGCGGGAATGAAAAACTGTTTTTT
CDR3aa: CASVDSGNEKLFF

d_gene: TRBD1
abundance: -
j_gene: TRBJ2-7
v_gene: TRBV19
CDR3nt: TGTGCCAGTAGTATGATTGGGACAGGGTATACAGCGGGCTACGAGCAGTACTTC
CDR3aa: CASSMIGTGYTAGYEQYF

d_gene: -
abundance: -
j_gene: TRBJ1-5
v_gene: TRBV6-5
CDR3nt: TGTGCCAGCAGTTACCTCCAGGGGAATGAGCCCCAGCATTTT
CDR3aa: CASSYLQGNEPQHF

d_gene: -
abundance: -
j_gene: TRBJ1-5
v_gene: TRBV7-2
CDR3nt: TGTGCCAGCAGCTTAGCGGGGGCGCATGACAATCAGCCCCAGCATTTT
CDR3aa: CASSLAGAHDNQPQHF

d_gene: -
abundance: few
j_gene: TRBJ2-2
v_gene: TRBV2
CDR3nt: TGTGCCAGCAGTGACAGAGAATTCACCGGGGAGCTGTTTTTT
CDR3aa: CASSDREFTGELFF

d_gene: TRBD1
abundance: -
j_gene: TRBJ1-2
v_gene: TRBV6-5
CDR3nt: TGTGCCAGCAGTCGGACAGGGGAAGGTGGCTACACCTTC
CDR3aa: CASSRTGEGGYTF

d_gene: TRBD2
abundance: -
j_gene: TRBJ2-1
v_gene: TRBV30
CDR3nt: TGTGCCTGGAGTTTGGCGGGGGAGAACAATGAGCAGTTCTTC
CDR3aa: CAWSLAGENNEQFF

d_gene: TRBD1
abundance: -
j_gene: TRBJ1-2
v_gene: TRBV5-6
CDR3nt: TGTGCCAGCAGCCTAACTAAACGGGACAGGCCCTATGGCTACACCTTC
CDR3aa: CASSLTKRDRPYGYTF

d_gene: -
abundance: -
j_gene: TRBJ2-7
v_gene: TRBV19
CDR3nt: TGTGCCAGTAGACCCCTGGGGGCGGCCGAGCAGTACTTC
CDR3aa: CASRPLGAAEQYF

d_gene: -
abundance: -
j_gene: TRBJ2-7
v_gene: TRBV6-5
CDR3nt: TGTGCCAGCAGTCGCGGGACACCTTCCTCCTACGAGCAGTACTTC
CDR3aa: CASSRGTPSSYEQYF

d_gene: -
abundance: -
j_gene: TRBJ2-1
v_gene: TRBV7-9
CDR3nt: TGTGCCAGCAGCTTAGCCTCCACAGGGACCACCCTCTTCTTC
CDR3aa: CASSLASTGTTLFF

d_gene: TRBD1
abundance: -
j_gene: TRBJ2-2
v_gene: TRBV14
CDR3nt: TGTGCCAGCAGCCAGACCGGGACAGCAAACACCGGGGAGCTGTTTTTT
CDR3aa: CASSQTGTANTGELFF

d_gene: -
abundance: -
j_gene: TRBJ2-1
v_gene: TRBV7-9
CDR3nt: TGTGCCAGCAGCCGTAGGGGTACGGCGGGGGCCTCCTACAATGAGCAGTTCTTC
CDR3aa: CASSRRGTAGASYNEQFF

d_gene: TRBD1
abundance: once
j_gene: TRBJ2-7
v_gene: TRBV11-2
CDR3nt: TGTGCCAGCAGCTTACCACGAGGACAGGGAGGTCGCGAGCAGTACTTC
CDR3aa: CASSLPRGQGGREQYF

d_gene: -
abundance: -
j_gene: TRBJ2-6
v_gene: TRBV25-1
CDR3nt: TGTGCCAGCAGTGAGGGCGGTTCCTCTGGGGCCAACGTCCTGACTTTC
CDR3aa: CASSEGGSSGANVLTF

d_gene: -
abundance: -
j_gene: TRBJ1-3
v_gene: TRBV7-6
CDR3nt: TGTGCCAGCAGCTTAGGCGGCTCTGGAAACACCATATATTTT
CDR3aa: CASSLGGSGNTIYF

d_gene: TRBD1
abundance: -
j_gene: TRBJ1-6
v_gene: TRBV7-8
CDR3nt: TGTGCCAGCAGCCGGTTTCTCACAGGGGATTCACCCCTCCACTTT
CDR3aa: CASSRFLTGDSPLHF

d_gene: -
abundance: -
j_gene: TRBJ2-3
v_gene: TRBV29-1
CDR3nt: TGCAGCGTTCGGACGGGAACTACTAGCACAGATACGCAGTATTTT
CDR3aa: CSVRTGTTSTDTQYF

d_gene: -
abundance: -
j_gene: TRBJ2-3
v_gene: TRBV30
CDR3nt: TGTGCCTGGAGTTCTAACGGGGGAATGAGGACAGATACGCAGTATTTT
CDR3aa: CAWSSNGGMRTDTQYF

d_gene: -
abundance: -
j_gene: TRBJ1-6
v_gene: TRBV7-2
CDR3nt: TGTGCCAGCAGCTTACAGGGCGTTTCACCCCTCCACTTT
CDR3aa: CASSLQGVSPLHF

d_gene: -
abundance: -
j_gene: TRBJ1-1
v_gene: TRBV7-9
CDR3nt: TGTGCCAGCAGTGGCTCCCAGGGCTTGACTGAAGCTTTCTTT
CDR3aa: CASSGSQGLTEAFF

d_gene: -
abundance: few
j_gene: TRBJ1-6
v_gene: TRBV19
CDR3nt: TGTGCCAGTAGTATAGATCAGCTCGGGGATTCACCCCTCCACTTT
CDR3aa: CASSIDQLGDSPLHF

d_gene: -
abundance: once
j_gene: TRBJ2-7
v_gene: TRBV11-2
CDR3nt: TGTGCCAGCAGCTTCACCTACGAGCAGTACTTC
CDR3aa: CASSFTYEQYF

d_gene: TRBD1
abundance: -
j_gene: TRBJ2-3
v_gene: TRBV19
CDR3nt: TGTGCCAGTAGTTCACCTCGGGACAGGGGGAGCACAGATACGCAGTATTTT
CDR3aa: CASSSPRDRGSTDTQYF

d_gene: -
abundance: -
j_gene: TRBJ1-2
v_gene: TRBV10-3
CDR3nt: TGTGCCATCAGCCCACGAGGGGGGGCCGGTGGCTACACCTTC
CDR3aa: CAISPRGGAGGYTF

d_gene: -
abundance: -
j_gene: TRBJ2-5
v_gene: TRBV27
CDR3nt: TGTGCCAGCAGTCCAGTCTCGGCGGTCCGGGAGACCCAGTACTTC
CDR3aa: CASSPVSAVRETQYF

d_gene: TRBD1
abundance: -
j_gene: TRBJ1-2
v_gene: TRBV7-9
CDR3nt: TGTGCCAGCAGCCACGGGACAGGGGGCGCAGGGGGCTATGGCTACACCTTC
CDR3aa: CASSHGTGGAGGYGYTF

d_gene: -
abundance: -
j_gene: TRBJ2-2
v_gene: TRBV4-1
CDR3nt: TGCGCCAGCAGCCCATCACAGAGGGCCGGGGAGCTGTTTTTT
CDR3aa: CASSPSQRAGELFF

d_gene: -
abundance: -
j_gene: TRBJ1-5
v_gene: TRBV7-2
CDR3nt: TGTGCCAGCAGCCGTGGGGTGGGGAATCAGCCCCAGCATTTT
CDR3aa: CASSRGVGNQPQHF

d_gene: TRBD1
abundance: -
j_gene: TRBJ1-6
v_gene: TRBV27
CDR3nt: TGTGCCAGCAGTAAGGAAAGGACAGGTCAGTCACCCCTCCACTTT
CDR3aa: CASSKERTGQSPLHF

d_gene: TRBD1
abundance: once
j_gene: TRBJ1-1
v_gene: TRBV14
CDR3nt: TGTGCCAGCAACCCGGACAGGGGGCGCCGGGCTTTCTTT
CDR3aa: CASNPDRGRRAFF

d_gene: -
abundance: -
j_gene: TRBJ2-3
v_gene: TRBV11-2
CDR3nt: TGTGCCAGCAGCTTAGAGGGGTTTGGTACAGATACGCAGTATTTT
CDR3aa: CASSLEGFGTDTQYF

d_gene: TRBD2
abundance: -
j_gene: TRBJ2-2
v_gene: TRBV6-1
CDR3nt: TGTGCCAGCAGTGAACTAGCGGGGGGGCCCGGGGAGCTGTTTTTT
CDR3aa: CASSELAGGPGELFF

d_gene: -
abundance: -
j_gene: TRBJ1-4
v_gene: TRBV7-8
CDR3nt: TGTGCCAGCAGCTTAGCGCAGGGGACCCATAATGAAAAACTGTTTTTT
CDR3aa: CASSLAQGTHNEKLFF

d_gene: -
abundance: -
j_gene: TRBJ1-6
v_gene: TRBV6-5
CDR3nt: TGTGCCAGCAGTTCCTTGAGGGGGGTAGGATCACCCCTCCACTTT
CDR3aa: CASSSLRGVGSPLHF

d_gene: -
abundance: -
j_gene: TRBJ2-2
v_gene: TRBV25-1
CDR3nt: TGTGCCAGCAGAAAGGGGAGCACCGGGGAGCTGTTTTTT
CDR3aa: CASRKGSTGELFF

d_gene: -
abundance: -
j_gene: TRBJ1-5
v_gene: TRBV27
CDR3nt: TGTGCCAGCAGTTCGGAGAGCAATCAGCCCCAGCATTTT
CDR3aa: CASSSESNQPQHF

d_gene: TRBD2
abundance: -
j_gene: TRBJ2-2
v_gene: TRBV4-3
CDR3nt: TGCGCCAGCAGCCAAGGGGCTAGCGGGGGGGCCGAGCGGGAGCTGTTTTTT
CDR3aa: CASSQGASGGAERELFF

d_gene: -
abundance: few
j_gene: TRBJ1-5
v_gene: TRBV12-1
CDR3nt: TGTGCCAGCAGCTTTGCAACGGGGTATCAGCCCCAGCATTTT
CDR3aa: CASSFATGYQPQHF

d_gene: TRBD1
abundance: -
j_gene: TRBJ1-2
v_gene: TRBV5-1
CDR3nt: TGCGCCAGCAGCGAAGGGACAGGGTATGGCTACACCTTC
CDR3aa: CASSEGTGYGYTF

d_gene: -
abundance: few
j_gene: TRBJ1-6
v_gene: TRBV5-1
CDR3nt: TGCGCCAGCAGCTCCGACACGAACAATTCACCCCTCCACTTT
CDR3aa: CASSSDTNNSPLHF